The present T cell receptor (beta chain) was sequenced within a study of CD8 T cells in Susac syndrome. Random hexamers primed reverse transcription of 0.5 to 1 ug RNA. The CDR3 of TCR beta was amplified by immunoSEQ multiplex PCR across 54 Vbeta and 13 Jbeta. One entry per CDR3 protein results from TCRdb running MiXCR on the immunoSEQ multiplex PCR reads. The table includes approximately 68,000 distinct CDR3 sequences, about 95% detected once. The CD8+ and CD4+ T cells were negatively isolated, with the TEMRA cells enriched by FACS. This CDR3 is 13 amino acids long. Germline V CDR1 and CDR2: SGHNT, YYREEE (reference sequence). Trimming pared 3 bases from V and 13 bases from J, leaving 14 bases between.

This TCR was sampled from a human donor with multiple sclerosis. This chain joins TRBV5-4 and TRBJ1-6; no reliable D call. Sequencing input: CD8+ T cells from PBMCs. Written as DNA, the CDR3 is TGTGCCAGCAGCTACGAATCAAGGGCGCCCCTCCACTTT. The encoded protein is CASSYESRAPLHF.